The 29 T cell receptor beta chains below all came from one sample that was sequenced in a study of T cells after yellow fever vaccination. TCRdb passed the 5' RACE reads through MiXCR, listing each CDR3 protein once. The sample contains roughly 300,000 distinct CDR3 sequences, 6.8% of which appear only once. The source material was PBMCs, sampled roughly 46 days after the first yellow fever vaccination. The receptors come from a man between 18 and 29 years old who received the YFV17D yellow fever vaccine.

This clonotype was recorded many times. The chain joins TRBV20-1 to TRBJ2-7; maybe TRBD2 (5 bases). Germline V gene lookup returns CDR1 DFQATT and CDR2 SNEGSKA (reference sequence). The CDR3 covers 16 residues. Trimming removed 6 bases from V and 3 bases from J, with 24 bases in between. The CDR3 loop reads CSAEGLATAKGYEQYF. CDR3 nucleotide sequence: TGCAGTGCCGAAGGACTTGCGACGGCGAAGGGCTACGAGCAGTACTTC.

CDR3 in DNA: TGCAGCGTTGTAGCTAGGGGGACAGGGGTCTCTGGGGCCAACGTCCTGACTTTC. Its translation: CSVVARGTGVSGANVLTF. J is TRBJ2-6 and V is TRBV29-1, with 10 bases aligning to TRBD1. Per germline, CDR1 SQVTM and CDR2 ANQGSEA. Trimming removed 4 bases from V and 0 bases from J; junction bases left unmatched: 9. This CDR3 contains 18 residues.

The CDR3 reads CASSGLAGTETQYF. CDR3 nucleotides: TGCGCCAGCAGTGGACTAGCGGGGACGGAGACCCAGTACTTC. This chain joins TRBV5-1 and TRBJ2-5; 12 bases are a match to TRBD2. The V and J ends lost 5 bases and 5 bases, in that order; junction bases with no gene match: 4. CDR3 length equals 14 residues. Germline V gene data show CDR1 as SGHRS and CDR2 as YFSETQ.

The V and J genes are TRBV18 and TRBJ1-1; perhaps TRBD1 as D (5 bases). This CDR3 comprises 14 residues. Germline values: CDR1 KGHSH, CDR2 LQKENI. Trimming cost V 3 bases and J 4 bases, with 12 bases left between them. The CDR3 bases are TGTGCCAGCTCACCGGCAGGGAGGGGCACTGAAGCTTTCTTT. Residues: CASSPAGRGTEAFF.

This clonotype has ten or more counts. The DNA for the CDR3 is TGCGCCAGCAGCCAGCCGACAGAATCAAATTCACCCCTCCACTTT. This sequence encodes CASSQPTESNSPLHF. The chain has TRBV4-1 and TRBJ1-6; D might be TRBD1 (5 bases). This CDR3 region has 15 residues. V lost 3 bases, J lost 7 bases, and 13 bases lay in between. From germline, CDR1 is MGHRA and CDR2 YSYEKL.

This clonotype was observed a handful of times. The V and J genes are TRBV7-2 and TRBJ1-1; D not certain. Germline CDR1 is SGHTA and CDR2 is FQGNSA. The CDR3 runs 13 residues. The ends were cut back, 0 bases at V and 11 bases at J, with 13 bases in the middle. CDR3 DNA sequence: TGTGCCAGCAGCTTAGCAATCGCAAGCTACGCTTTCTTT. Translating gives CASSLAIASYAFF.

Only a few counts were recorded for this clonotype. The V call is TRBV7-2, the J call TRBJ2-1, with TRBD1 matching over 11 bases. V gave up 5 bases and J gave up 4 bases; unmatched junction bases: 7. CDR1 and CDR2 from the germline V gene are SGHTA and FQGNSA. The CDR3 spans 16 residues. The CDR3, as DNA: TGTGCCAGCAGCCCAGGGACAGGGGGAAGGTACAATGAGCAGTTCTTC. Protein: CASSPGTGGRYNEQFF.

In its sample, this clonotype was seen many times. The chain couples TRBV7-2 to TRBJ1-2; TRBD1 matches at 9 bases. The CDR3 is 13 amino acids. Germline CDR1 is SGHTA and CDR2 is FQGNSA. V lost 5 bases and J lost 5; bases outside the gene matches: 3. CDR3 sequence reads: CASSRDREYGYTF. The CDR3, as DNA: TGTGCCAGCAGCCGGGACAGGGAATATGGCTACACCTTC.

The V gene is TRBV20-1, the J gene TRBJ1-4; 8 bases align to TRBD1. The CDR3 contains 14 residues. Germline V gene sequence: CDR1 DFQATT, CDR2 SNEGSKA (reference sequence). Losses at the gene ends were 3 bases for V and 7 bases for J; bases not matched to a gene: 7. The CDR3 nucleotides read TGCAGTGCTAGCGGCCAGGGGGCGCTTGAAAAACTGTTTTTT. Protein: CSASGQGALEKLFF.

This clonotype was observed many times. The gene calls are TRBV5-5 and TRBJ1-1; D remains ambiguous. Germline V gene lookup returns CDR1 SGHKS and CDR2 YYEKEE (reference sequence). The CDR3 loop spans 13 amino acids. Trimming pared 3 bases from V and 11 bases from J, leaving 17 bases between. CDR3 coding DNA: TGTGCCAGCAGCTCATTGGGTCGGGAGAGGGCTTTCTTT. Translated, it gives CASSSLGRERAFF.

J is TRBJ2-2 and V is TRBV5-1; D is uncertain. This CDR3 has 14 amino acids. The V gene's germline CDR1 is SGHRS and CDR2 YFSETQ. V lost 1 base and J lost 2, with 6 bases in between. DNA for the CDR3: TGCGCCAGCAGCTTGTCGCCTAACACCGGGGAGCTGTTTTTT. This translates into CASSLSPNTGELFF.

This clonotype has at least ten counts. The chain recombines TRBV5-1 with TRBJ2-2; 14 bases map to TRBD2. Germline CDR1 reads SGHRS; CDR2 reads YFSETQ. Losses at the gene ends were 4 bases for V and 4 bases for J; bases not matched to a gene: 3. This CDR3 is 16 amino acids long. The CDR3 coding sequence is TGCGCCAGCAGCCCCGGGACTAGCGGGGGCACCGGGGAGCTGTTTTTT. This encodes CASSPGTSGGTGELFF.

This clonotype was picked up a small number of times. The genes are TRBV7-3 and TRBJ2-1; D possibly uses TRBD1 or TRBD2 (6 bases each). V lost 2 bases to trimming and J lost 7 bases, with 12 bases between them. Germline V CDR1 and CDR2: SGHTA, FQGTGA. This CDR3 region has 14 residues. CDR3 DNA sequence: TGTGCCAGCAGCTTACCGGGGGCCATAAATGAGCAGTTCTTC. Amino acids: CASSLPGAINEQFF.

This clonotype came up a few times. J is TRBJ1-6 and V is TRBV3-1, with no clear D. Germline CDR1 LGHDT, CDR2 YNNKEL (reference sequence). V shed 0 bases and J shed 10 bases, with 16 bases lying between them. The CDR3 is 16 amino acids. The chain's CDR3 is CASSQDDGSMGSPLHF. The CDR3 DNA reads TGTGCCAGCAGCCAAGACGACGGGTCAATGGGGTCACCCCTCCACTTT.

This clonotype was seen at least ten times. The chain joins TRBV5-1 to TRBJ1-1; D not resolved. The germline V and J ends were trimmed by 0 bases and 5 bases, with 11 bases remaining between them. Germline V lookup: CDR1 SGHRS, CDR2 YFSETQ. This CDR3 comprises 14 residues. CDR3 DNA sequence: TGCGCCAGCAGCTTGGAAGCGGGAGGTACTGAAGCTTTCTTT. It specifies CASSLEAGGTEAFF. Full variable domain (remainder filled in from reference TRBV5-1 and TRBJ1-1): KAGVTQTPRYLIKTRGQQVTLSCSPISGHRSVSWYQQTPGQGLQFLFEYFSETQRNKGNFPGRFSGRQFSNSRSEMNVSTLELGDSALYLCASSLEAGGTEAFFGQGTRLTVV.

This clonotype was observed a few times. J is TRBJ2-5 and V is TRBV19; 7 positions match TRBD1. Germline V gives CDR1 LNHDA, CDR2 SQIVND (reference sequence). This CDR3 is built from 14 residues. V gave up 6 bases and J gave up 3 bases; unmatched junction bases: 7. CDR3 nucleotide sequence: TGTGCCAGTAGCGGGACAGCACCTAAAGAGACCCAGTACTTC. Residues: CASSGTAPKETQYF.

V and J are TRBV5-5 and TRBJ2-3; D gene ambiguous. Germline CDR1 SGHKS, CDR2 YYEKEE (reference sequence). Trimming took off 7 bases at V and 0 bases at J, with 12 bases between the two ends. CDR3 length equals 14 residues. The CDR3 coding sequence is TGTGCCAGCGACGTGATTGTTAGCACAGATACGCAGTATTTT. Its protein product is CASDVIVSTDTQYF.

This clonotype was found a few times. The CDR3 loop is CASSPILAGENEQFF. CDR3 DNA: TGTGCCAGCAGCCCGATACTAGCGGGGGAGAATGAGCAGTTCTTC. J is TRBJ2-1 and V is TRBV4-2; 11 nucleotides match TRBD2. Unmatched junction bases numbered 6, after V lost 4 bases and J lost 7 bases. CDR3 length: 15 amino acids. CDR1 and CDR2 (germline): LGHNA, YNFKEQ.

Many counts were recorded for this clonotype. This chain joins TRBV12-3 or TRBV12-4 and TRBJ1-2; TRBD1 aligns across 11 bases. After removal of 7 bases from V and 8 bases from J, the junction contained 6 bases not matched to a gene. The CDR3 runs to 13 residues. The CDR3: CASTGQGASGYTF. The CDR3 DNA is TGTGCCAGCACAGGACAGGGGGCATCCGGCTACACCTTC.

DNA of the CDR3: TGTGCCAGCAGCCTACGCCCCCGGACAGGGAGTGCAGATACGCAGTATTTT. Translated: CASSLRPRTGSADTQYF. The chain links TRBV7-2 to TRBJ2-3, with 8 bases fitting TRBD1. This CDR3 has 17 amino acids. Germline-derived CDR1 and CDR2 are SGHTA and FQGNSA. V lost 5 bases, J lost 4 bases, and 14 bases stayed unmatched. Filled out from reference TRBV7-2 and TRBJ2-3, the complete variable domain reads GAGVSQSPSNKVTEKGKDVELRCDPISGHTALYWYRQSLGQGLEFLIYFQGNSAPDKSGLPSDRFSAERTGGSVSTLTIQRTQQEDSAVYLCASSLRPRTGSADTQYFGPGTRLTVL.

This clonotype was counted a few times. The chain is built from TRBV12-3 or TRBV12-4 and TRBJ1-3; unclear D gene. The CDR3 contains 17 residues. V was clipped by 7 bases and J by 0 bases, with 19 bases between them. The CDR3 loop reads CASNTPSPLSSGNTIYF. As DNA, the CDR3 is TGTGCCAGCAACACCCCGTCTCCCCTAAGCTCTGGAAACACCATATATTTT.

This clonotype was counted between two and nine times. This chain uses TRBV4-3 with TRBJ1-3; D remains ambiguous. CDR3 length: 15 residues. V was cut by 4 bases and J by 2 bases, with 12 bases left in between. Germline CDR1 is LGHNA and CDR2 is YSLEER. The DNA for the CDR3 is TGCGCCAGCAGCCCTGGACCTACTGCTGGAAACACCATATATTTT. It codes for CASSPGPTAGNTIYF.

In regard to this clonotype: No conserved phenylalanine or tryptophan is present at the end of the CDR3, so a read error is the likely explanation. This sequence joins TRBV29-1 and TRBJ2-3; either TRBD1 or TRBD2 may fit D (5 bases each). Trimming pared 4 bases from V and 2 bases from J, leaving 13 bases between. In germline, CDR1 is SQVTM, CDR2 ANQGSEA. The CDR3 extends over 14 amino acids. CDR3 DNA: TGCAGCGTTGCGAGTGCAGGGACCACAGATACGCAGTATTCT. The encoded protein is CSVASAGTTDTQYS.

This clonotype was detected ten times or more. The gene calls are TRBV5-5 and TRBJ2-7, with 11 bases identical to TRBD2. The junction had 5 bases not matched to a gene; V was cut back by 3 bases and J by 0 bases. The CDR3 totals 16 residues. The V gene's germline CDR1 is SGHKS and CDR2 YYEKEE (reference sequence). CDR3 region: CASSYGTSGISYEQYV. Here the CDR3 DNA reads TGTGCCAGCAGCTACGGGACTAGCGGAATCTCCTACGAGCAGTACGTC.

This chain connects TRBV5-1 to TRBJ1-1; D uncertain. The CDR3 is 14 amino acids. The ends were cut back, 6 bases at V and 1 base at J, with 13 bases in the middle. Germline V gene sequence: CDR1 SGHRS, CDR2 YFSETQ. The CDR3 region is CASKVPVPNTEAFF. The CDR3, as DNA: TGCGCCAGCAAGGTACCGGTACCGAACACTGAAGCTTTCTTT.

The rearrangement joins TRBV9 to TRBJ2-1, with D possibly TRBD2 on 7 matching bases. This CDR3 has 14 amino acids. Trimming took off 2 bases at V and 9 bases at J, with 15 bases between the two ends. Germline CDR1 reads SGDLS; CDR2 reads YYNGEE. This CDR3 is CASSVRGGNGEQFF. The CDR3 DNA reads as TGTGCCAGCAGCGTGAGGGGGGGGAACGGTGAGCAGTTCTTC.

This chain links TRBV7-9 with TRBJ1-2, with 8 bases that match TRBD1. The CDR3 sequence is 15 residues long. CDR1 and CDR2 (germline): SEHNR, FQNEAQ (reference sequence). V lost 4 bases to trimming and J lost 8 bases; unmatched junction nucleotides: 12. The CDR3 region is CASSSPKDRGGGYTF. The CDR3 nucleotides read TGTGCCAGCAGCTCTCCTAAAGACAGGGGAGGAGGCTACACCTTC.

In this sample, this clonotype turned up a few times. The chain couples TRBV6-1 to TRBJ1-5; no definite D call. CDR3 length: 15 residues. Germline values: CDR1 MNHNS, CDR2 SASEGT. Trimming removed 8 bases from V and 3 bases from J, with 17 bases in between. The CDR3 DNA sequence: TGTGCCAGCGCTGACCCTAACACTGCCAATCAGCCCCAGCATTTT. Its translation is CASADPNTANQPQHF.

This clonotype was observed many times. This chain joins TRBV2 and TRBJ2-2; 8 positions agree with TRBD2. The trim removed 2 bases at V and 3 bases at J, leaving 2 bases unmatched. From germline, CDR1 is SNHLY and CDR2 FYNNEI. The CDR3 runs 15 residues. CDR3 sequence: CASSESGGHTGELFF. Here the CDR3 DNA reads TGTGCCAGCAGTGAATCGGGGGGGCACACCGGGGAGCTGTTTTTT.